This T cell receptor (beta chain) was captured in a study of OX40 agonist ivuxolimab in advanced cancers. Sequencing used immunoSEQ multiplex PCR; TCRdb keeps in-frame clones, though not all of them. The sample shows roughly 41,000 clones, roughly nine tenths of them seen only once. This CDR3 spans 20 amino acids. The ends were cut back, 2 bases at V and 2 bases at J, with 25 bases in the middle. Germline-derived CDR1 and CDR2 are MNHNS and SASEGT. Sequencing was performed on CD4+ or CD8+ T cells sorted from blood, taken in a trial of the OX40 agonist ivuxolimab. The chain recombines TRBV6-1 with TRBJ1-5; D is uncertain. This sequence originates from an adult with an advanced solid tumor such as melanoma, head and neck, liver or kidney cancer. CDR3 sequence (DNA): TGTGCCAGCAGTGAATTTCGCTGGTCGATAACGAATTACGGCAATCAGCCCCAGCATTTT. This translates into CASSEFRWSITNYGNQPQHF.